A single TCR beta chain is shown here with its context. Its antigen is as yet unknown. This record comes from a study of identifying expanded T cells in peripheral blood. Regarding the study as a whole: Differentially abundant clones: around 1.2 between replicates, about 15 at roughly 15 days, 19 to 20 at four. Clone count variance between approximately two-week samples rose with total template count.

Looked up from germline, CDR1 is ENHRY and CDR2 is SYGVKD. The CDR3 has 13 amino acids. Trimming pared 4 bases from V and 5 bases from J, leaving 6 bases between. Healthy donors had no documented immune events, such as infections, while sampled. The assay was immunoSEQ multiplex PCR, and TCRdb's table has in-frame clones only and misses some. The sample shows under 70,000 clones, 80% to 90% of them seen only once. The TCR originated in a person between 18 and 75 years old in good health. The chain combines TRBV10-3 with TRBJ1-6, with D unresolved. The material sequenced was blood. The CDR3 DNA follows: TGTGCCATCAGTGGTTCAGATAATTCACCCCTCCACTTT. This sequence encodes CAISGSDNSPLHF.